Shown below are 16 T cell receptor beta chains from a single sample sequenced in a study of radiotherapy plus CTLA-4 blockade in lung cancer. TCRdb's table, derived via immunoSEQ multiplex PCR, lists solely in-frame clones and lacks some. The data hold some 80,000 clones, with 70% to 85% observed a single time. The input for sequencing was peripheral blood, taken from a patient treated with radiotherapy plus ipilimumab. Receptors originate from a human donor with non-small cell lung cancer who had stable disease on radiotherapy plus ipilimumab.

The chain's CDR3 is CASSPDGTSNTEAFF. DNA for the CDR3: TGTGCCAGCTCACCTGACGGGACTTCGAACACTGAAGCTTTCTTT. The V gene is TRBV18, the J gene TRBJ1-1; D perhaps matches TRBD1 (5 bases). V was shortened by 3 bases and J by 1 base, with 12 bases between the two germline ends. The CDR3 consists of 15 residues. CDR1 and CDR2 from the germline V gene are KGHSH and LQKENI.

CDR3 protein: CASSARDYYSNQPQHF. The DNA for the CDR3 is TGTGCCAGCAGCGCACGGGATTATTATAGCAATCAGCCCCAGCATTTT. This chain links TRBV28 with TRBJ1-5; D unresolved. This CDR3 has 16 amino acids. V was trimmed by 6 bases and J by 0 bases, leaving 15 bases between them. The V gene's germline CDR1 is MDHEN and CDR2 SYDVKM.

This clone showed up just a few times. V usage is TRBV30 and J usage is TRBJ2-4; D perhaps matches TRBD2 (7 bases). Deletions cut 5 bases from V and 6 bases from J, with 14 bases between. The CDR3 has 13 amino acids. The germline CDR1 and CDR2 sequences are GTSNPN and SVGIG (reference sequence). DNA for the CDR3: TGTGCCTGGGAGAGGGAGGGGGTAAACATTCAGTACTTC. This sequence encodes CAWEREGVNIQYF.

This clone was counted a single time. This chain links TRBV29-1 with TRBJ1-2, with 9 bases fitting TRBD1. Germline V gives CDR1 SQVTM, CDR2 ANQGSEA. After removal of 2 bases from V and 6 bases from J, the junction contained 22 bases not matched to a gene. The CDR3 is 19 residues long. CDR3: CSVELRDRDFLADLHGYTF. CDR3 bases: TGCAGCGTTGAACTTCGGGACAGGGATTTTCTAGCGGACCTCCATGGCTACACCTTC.

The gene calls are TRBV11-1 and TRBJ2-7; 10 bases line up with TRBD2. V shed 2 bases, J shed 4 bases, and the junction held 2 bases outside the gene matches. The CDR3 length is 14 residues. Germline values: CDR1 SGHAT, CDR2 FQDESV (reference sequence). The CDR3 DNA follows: TGTGCCAGCAGCTTAACTAGCGGGGCTTACGAGCAGTACTTC. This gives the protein CASSLTSGAYEQYF.

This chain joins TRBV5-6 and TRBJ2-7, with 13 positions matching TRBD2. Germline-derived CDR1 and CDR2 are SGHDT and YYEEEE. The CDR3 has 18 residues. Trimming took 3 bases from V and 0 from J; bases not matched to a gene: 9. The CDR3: CASSWAGLAGALSYEQYF. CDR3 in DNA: TGTGCCAGCAGCTGGGCCGGACTAGCGGGGGCTCTCTCCTACGAGCAGTACTTC.

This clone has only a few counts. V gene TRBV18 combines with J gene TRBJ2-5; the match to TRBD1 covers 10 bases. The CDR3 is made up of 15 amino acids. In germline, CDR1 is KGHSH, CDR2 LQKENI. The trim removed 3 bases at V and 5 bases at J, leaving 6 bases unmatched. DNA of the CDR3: TGTGCCAGCTCACCCCTGGGACAGGGGAGCGAGACCCAGTACTTC. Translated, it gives CASSPLGQGSETQYF.

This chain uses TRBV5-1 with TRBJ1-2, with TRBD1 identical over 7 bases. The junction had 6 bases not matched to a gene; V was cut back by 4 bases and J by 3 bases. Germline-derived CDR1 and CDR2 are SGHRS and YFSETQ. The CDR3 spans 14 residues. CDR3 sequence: CASSLTGTDYGYTF. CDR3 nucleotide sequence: TGCGCCAGCAGCCTGACCGGGACAGACTATGGCTACACCTTC.

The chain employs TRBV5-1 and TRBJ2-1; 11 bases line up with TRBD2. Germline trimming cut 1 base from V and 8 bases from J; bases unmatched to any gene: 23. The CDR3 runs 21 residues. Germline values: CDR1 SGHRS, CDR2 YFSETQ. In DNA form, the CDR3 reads TGCGCCAGCAGCTTGAGGCCCCAGGAGGGGGCTATACTAGCGGGAGTGTATGAGCAGTTCTTC. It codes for CASSLRPQEGAILAGVYEQFF.

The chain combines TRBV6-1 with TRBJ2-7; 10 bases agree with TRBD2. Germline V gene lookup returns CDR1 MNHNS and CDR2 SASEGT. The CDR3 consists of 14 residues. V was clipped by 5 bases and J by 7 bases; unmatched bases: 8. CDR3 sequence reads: CASSLAGDPGEQYF. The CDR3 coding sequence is TGTGCCAGCAGTCTAGCGGGGGATCCGGGGGAGCAGTACTTC.

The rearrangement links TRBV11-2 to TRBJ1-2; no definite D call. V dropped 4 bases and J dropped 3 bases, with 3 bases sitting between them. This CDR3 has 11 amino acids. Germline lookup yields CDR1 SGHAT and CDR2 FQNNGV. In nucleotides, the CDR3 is TGTGCCAGCAGCTCGGACTATGGCTACACCTTC. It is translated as CASSSDYGYTF.

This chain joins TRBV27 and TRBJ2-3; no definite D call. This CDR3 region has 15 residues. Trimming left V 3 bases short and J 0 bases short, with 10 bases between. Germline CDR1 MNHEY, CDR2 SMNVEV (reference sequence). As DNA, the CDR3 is TGTGCCAGCAGTTTTGGGGTAGTGAGCACAGATACGCAGTATTTT. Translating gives CASSFGVVSTDTQYF.

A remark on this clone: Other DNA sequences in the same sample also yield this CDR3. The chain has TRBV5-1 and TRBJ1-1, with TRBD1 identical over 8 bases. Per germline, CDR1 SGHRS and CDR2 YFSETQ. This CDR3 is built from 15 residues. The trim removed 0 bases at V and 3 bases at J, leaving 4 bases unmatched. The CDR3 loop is CASSLDGRGHTEAFF. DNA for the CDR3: TGCGCCAGCAGCTTGGATGGCAGGGGGCACACTGAAGCTTTCTTT. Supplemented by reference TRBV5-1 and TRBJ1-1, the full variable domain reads KAGVTQTPRYLIKTRGQQVTLSCSPISGHRSVSWYQQTPGQGLQFLFEYFSETQRNKGNFPGRFSGRQFSNSRSEMNVSTLELGDSALYLCASSLDGRGHTEAFFGQGTRLTVV.

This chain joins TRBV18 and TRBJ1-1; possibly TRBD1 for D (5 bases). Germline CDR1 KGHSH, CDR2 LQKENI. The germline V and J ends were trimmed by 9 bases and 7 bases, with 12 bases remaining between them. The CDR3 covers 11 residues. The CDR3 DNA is TGTGCCAGTAACAACAGGATTGAAGCTTTCTTT. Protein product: CASNNRIEAFF.

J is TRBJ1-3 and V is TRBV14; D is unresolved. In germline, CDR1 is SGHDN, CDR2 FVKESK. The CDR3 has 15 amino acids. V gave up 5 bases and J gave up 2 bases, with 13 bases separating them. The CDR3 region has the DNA TGTGCCAGCAGCAACCGAGTGGCTCCTGGAAACACCATATATTTT. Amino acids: CASSNRVAPGNTIYF.

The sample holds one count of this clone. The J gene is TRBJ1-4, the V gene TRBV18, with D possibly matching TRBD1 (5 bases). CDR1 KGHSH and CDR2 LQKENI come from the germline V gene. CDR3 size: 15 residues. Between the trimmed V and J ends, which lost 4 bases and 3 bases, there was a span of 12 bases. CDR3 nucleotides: TGTGCCAGCTCACTGACAGTCGCGGCTAATGAAAAACTGTTTTTT. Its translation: CASSLTVAANEKLFF.